Below, 30 T cell receptor beta chains from the same sample are listed, as sequenced in a study of blood T cell repertoires in COVID-19. Using immunoSEQ multiplex PCR, the repertoire was profiled, and TCRdb retains in-frame clones only, with some absent. The sample lists about 110,000 clones, about 70% occurring once. Source material: peripheral blood. These receptors were collected from a human donor with acute or convalescent COVID-19. The donor label of this sample is uncertain.

The chain recombines TRBV10-2 with TRBJ1-1, with unresolved D. V lost 5 bases, J lost 3 bases, and 4 bases lay in between. This CDR3 is 11 amino acids long. CDR1 is WSHSY and CDR2 is SAAADI in the germline V gene. CDR3 DNA: TGCGCCAGCAGTATCTACACTGAAGCTTTCTTT. Residues: CASSIYTEAFF.

This clone was observed a few times. The chain employs TRBV6-5 and TRBJ1-5; a possible D gene is TRBD1 (6 bases). Looked up from germline, CDR1 is MNHEY and CDR2 is SVGAGI. The CDR3 spans 12 residues. V was pared by 8 bases and J by 7 bases, with 12 bases between. The CDR3 sequence: CASRQGTQPQHF. The CDR3 DNA sequence: TGTGCCAGCCGTCAGGGGACCCAGCCCCAGCATTTT.

The rearrangement links TRBV9 to TRBJ2-3; 12 bases agree with TRBD1. The CDR3 loop spans 18 amino acids. After removal of 1 base from V and 3 bases from J, the junction contained 9 bases not matched to a gene. The V gene's germline CDR1 is SGDLS and CDR2 YYNGEE. The CDR3 protein is CASSVTPGTGGMTDTQYF. In DNA, the CDR3 is TGTGCCAGCAGCGTAACCCCCGGGACAGGGGGCATGACAGATACGCAGTATTTT.

The chain uses TRBV18 and TRBJ1-1, with 7 bases that match TRBD1. Germline V gives CDR1 KGHSH, CDR2 LQKENI. The CDR3 runs to 14 residues. V lost 5 bases, J lost 1 base, and 4 bases stayed unmatched. CDR3: CASSSTGANTEAFF. In nucleotides, the CDR3 is TGTGCCAGCTCATCTACAGGGGCGAACACTGAAGCTTTCTTT.

The rearrangement joins TRBV5-1 to TRBJ1-6, with D perhaps TRBD1 (6 bases). Germline CDR1 SGHRS, CDR2 YFSETQ. The CDR3 spans 15 residues. V was pared by 1 base and J by 10 bases, with 15 bases between. This chain's CDR3 is CASSLRGNGESPLHF. In DNA form, the CDR3 reads TGCGCCAGCAGCTTGAGGGGGAACGGAGAATCACCCCTCCACTTT.

The V and J genes are TRBV28 and TRBJ2-5; 10 bases are shared with TRBD2. CDR3 length: 16 residues. The V and J ends lost 5 bases and 5 bases, in that order; junction bases with no gene match: 11. CDR1 MDHEN and CDR2 SYDVKM come from the germline V gene. CDR3 nucleotides: TGTGCCAGCAGTCCTGCCCCCCTAGCGGGGGTGGAGACCCAGTACTTC. The encoded protein is CASSPAPLAGVETQYF.

The V and J genes are TRBV6-5 and TRBJ1-4; D unclear. V lost 8 bases to trimming and J lost 8 bases, with 12 bases between them. Germline CDR1 MNHEY, CDR2 SVGAGI. CDR3 length equals 12 residues. CDR3 loop: CASAREREKLFF. The CDR3 nucleotides are TGTGCCAGCGCGAGGGAACGGGAAAAACTGTTTTTT.

A few counts support this clone. The chain recombines TRBV18 with TRBJ2-2, with 11 bases matching TRBD2. V trimming: 1 base; J trimming: 0 bases; junction bases outside the gene matches: 13. CDR1 KGHSH and CDR2 LQKENI come from the germline V gene. The CDR3 runs 21 residues. The CDR3 reads CASSPLPGLAGGRSNTGELFF. CDR3 coding DNA: TGTGCCAGCTCACCACTTCCAGGCCTAGCGGGGGGCCGATCGAACACCGGGGAGCTGTTTTTT. The full variable domain, rest sourced from reference TRBV18 and TRBJ2-2, is NAGVMQNPRHLVRRRGQEARLRCSPMKGHSHVYWYRQLPEEGLKFMVYLQKENIIDESGMPKERFSAEFPKEGPSILRIQQVVRGDSAAYFCASSPLPGLAGGRSNTGELFFGEGSRLTVL.

There are a few counts of this clone. The V gene is TRBV29-1, the J gene TRBJ2-7, with 9 bases identical to TRBD1. V lost 3 bases to trimming and J lost 7 bases; unmatched junction nucleotides: 7. Germline CDR1 and CDR2: SQVTM and ANQGSEA. The CDR3 has 13 amino acids. Here the CDR3 DNA reads TGCAGCGTTGAGGGACAGGGAGTGAGAGAGCAGTACTTC. It yields the protein CSVEGQGVREQYF.

The chain uses TRBV29-1 and TRBJ2-3; 7 nucleotides line up with TRBD2. V lost 3 bases to trimming and J lost 2 bases; unmatched junction nucleotides: 8. Looked up from germline, CDR1 is SQVTM and CDR2 is ANQGSEA. The CDR3 length is 15 residues. The CDR3 region is CSVEASGNPTDTQYF. CDR3 sequence (DNA): TGCAGCGTTGAGGCTAGCGGCAACCCCACAGATACGCAGTATTTT.

This chain connects TRBV11-2 to TRBJ2-5; 8 bases are shared with TRBD2. The germline gives CDR1 SGHAT, CDR2 FQNNGV. Trimming cost V 5 bases and J 3 bases; bases outside gene matches: 8. This CDR3 comprises 15 residues. The CDR3 bases are TGTGCCAGCAGCAGAGGGGGGACTAGGGAAGAGACCCAGTACTTC. This sequence encodes CASSRGGTREETQYF.

The V call is TRBV19, the J call TRBJ1-5; TRBD1 matches at 7 bases. CDR3 size: 12 residues. After removal of 10 bases from V and 9 bases from J, the junction contained 9 bases not matched to a gene. From germline, CDR1 is LNHDA and CDR2 SQIVND (reference sequence). In nucleotides, the CDR3 is TGTGCCATAGGGACAGCATTTTCGCCCCAGCATTTT. Translating it yields CAIGTAFSPQHF.

This rearrangement joins TRBV4-1 to TRBJ1-1; D is perhaps TRBD1 (5 bases). This CDR3 comprises 15 residues. The V gene's germline CDR1 is MGHRA and CDR2 YSYEKL. Trimming removed 3 bases from V and 3 bases from J, with 14 bases in between. The CDR3 loop reads CASSQFGALDTEAFF. For the CDR3, the DNA is TGCGCCAGCAGCCAGTTTGGGGCTCTGGACACTGAAGCTTTCTTT.

This clone came up once. The chain is built from TRBV28 and TRBJ1-3; 7 bases align to TRBD1. With V trimmed by 4 bases and J by 2 bases, 8 bases remained unmatched. The CDR3 runs to 16 residues. Germline CDR1 and CDR2: MDHEN and SYDVKM. This CDR3 reads CASSSLVDRAGNTIYF. CDR3 nucleotide sequence: TGTGCCAGCAGTTCCCTCGTAGACAGGGCTGGAAACACCATATATTTT.

This chain uses TRBV6-1 with TRBJ1-2, with 7 bases matching TRBD1. In germline, CDR1 is MNHNS, CDR2 SASEGT. J lost 7 bases, V lost 0 bases, and 8 bases had no gene match. CDR3 length: 15 amino acids. In DNA, the CDR3 is TGTGCCAGCAGTGAAGCATTGAGACCAGGGGGTGGCTACACCTTC. It translates to CASSEALRPGGGYTF.

The chain combines TRBV18 with TRBJ1-2; 9 bases align to TRBD1. The CDR3 is 16 residues long. CDR1 KGHSH and CDR2 LQKENI come from the germline V gene. J gave up 2 bases and V 2 bases, and 6 bases lay outside the gene matches. The CDR3 here is CASSPYPGQGNYGYTF. The CDR3 DNA is TGTGCCAGCTCACCATATCCGGGACAGGGAAACTATGGCTACACCTTC.

In its sample, this clone was seen a few times. The V and J genes are TRBV7-2 and TRBJ2-2; TRBD2 agrees at 10 bases. The CDR3 consists of 15 residues. CDR1 and CDR2 (germline): SGHTA, FQGNSA. Germline trimming cut 5 bases from V and 4 bases from J; bases unmatched to any gene: 4. The CDR3 DNA reads TGTGCCAGCAGCATCACTAGCGGGGCCACCGGGGAGCTGTTTTTT. Its translation is CASSITSGATGELFF.

Written as DNA, the CDR3 is TGTGCCAGCAGCTCCCGCCGGGGAGACGGAAACACCATATATTTT. Translation: CASSSRRGDGNTIYF. This sequence joins TRBV28 and TRBJ1-3; D call uncertain. There are 15 residues in the CDR3. Looked up from germline, CDR1 is MDHEN and CDR2 is SYDVKM. V lost 6 bases and J 4 bases, leaving 16 bases between the germline ends.

The sample holds a few counts of this clone. The chain couples TRBV19 to TRBJ1-2, with TRBD1 matching over 12 bases. Germline lookup yields CDR1 LNHDA and CDR2 SQIVND (reference sequence). V lost 8 bases, J lost 8 bases, and 12 bases stayed unmatched. This CDR3 contains 15 residues. The CDR3 loop is CASHAWDRGPEGYTF. CDR3 DNA: TGTGCCAGTCACGCCTGGGACAGGGGGCCGGAGGGCTACACCTTC.

The chain joins TRBV5-1 to TRBJ1-2; no clear D gene. Trimming stripped 0 bases from V and 6 bases from J, with 12 bases between. CDR1 is SGHRS, CDR2 YFSETQ, per germline. The CDR3 contains 14 residues. Written as DNA, the CDR3 is TGCGCCAGCAGCTTGGACCCGGGAAGGAATGGCTACACCTTC. Residues: CASSLDPGRNGYTF.

The chain links TRBV7-9 to TRBJ2-6; weak D call: TRBD1 (5 bases). The V end lost 4 bases, the J end lost 2 bases, and 9 bases lay between the germline ends. CDR3 length: 15 residues. Germline lookup yields CDR1 SEHNR and CDR2 FQNEAQ (reference sequence). The CDR3 region is CASSSGQAGANVLTF. In nucleotides, the CDR3 is TGTGCCAGCAGCTCCGGACAAGCTGGGGCCAACGTCCTGACTTTC. Looking up the rest from reference TRBV7-9 and TRBJ2-6 gives the full variable domain: DTGVSQNPRHKITKRGQNVTFRCDPISEHNRLYWYRQTLGQGPEFLTYFQNEAQLEKSRLLSDRFSAERPKGSFSTLEIQRTEQGDSAMYLCASSSGQAGANVLTFGAGSRLTVL.

The chain couples TRBV5-1 to TRBJ1-4; D ambiguous. The V gene's germline CDR1 is SGHRS and CDR2 YFSETQ. The CDR3 loop spans 14 amino acids. The V and J ends lost 2 bases and 0 bases respectively, with 5 bases between them. The CDR3 region is CASSLSATNEKLFF. The DNA for the CDR3 is TGCGCCAGCAGCTTATCTGCAACTAATGAAAAACTGTTTTTT.

Concerning this clone itself: The sample has other DNA sequences that encode this CDR3 too. The chain uses TRBV9 and TRBJ1-4, with D possibly being TRBD1 (6 bases). This CDR3 comprises 14 residues. V lost 3 bases to trimming and J lost 5 bases, with 11 bases between them. In germline, CDR1 is SGDLS, CDR2 YYNGEE. The CDR3 spells CASSATGTNEKLFF. DNA for the CDR3: TGTGCCAGCAGCGCGACAGGTACCAATGAAAAACTGTTTTTT.

The genes are TRBV5-1 and TRBJ1-1; D may be TRBD1 (6 bases). V was shortened by 3 bases and J by 1 base, with 10 bases between the two germline ends. CDR3 length: 14 residues. Germline V gene lookup returns CDR1 SGHRS and CDR2 YFSETQ. In DNA, the CDR3 is TGCGCCAGCAGCTCTACGACAGGGAACACTGAAGCTTTCTTT. Amino acid sequence: CASSSTTGNTEAFF.

This sequence joins TRBV6-5 and TRBJ1-6; no clear D. The CDR3 runs 13 residues. Trimming removed 0 bases at V and 8 bases at J, with 5 bases between. Germline values: CDR1 MNHEY, CDR2 SVGAGI. CDR3: CASSYSSDSPLHF. CDR3 coding DNA: TGTGCCAGCAGTTACTCAAGCGATTCACCCCTCCACTTT.

The rearrangement uses TRBV27 and TRBJ2-1, with 9 bases lining up with TRBD2. The CDR3 contains 17 residues. V lost 5 bases and J lost 4; bases outside the gene matches: 12. Germline V gives CDR1 MNHEY, CDR2 SMNVEV (reference sequence). Here the CDR3 reads CASSAPRLADKYNEQFF. The CDR3 region has the DNA TGTGCCAGCAGTGCCCCTCGACTAGCGGACAAATACAATGAGCAGTTCTTC.

The rearrangement uses TRBV27 and TRBJ1-1, with TRBD1 matching 8 bases. The germline V gene has CDR1 MNHEY and CDR2 SMNVEV (reference sequence). The CDR3 is made up of 15 amino acids. The V and J ends lost 5 bases and 1 base, in that order; junction bases with no gene match: 6. CDR3 in amino acids: CASSDHRGTNTEAFF. The CDR3 DNA reads TGTGCCAGCAGTGACCACAGGGGGACGAACACTGAAGCTTTCTTT.

J is TRBJ2-2 and V is TRBV18, with D perhaps TRBD1 (5 bases). This CDR3 is 15 amino acids long. V shed 3 bases and J shed 9 bases, with 17 bases lying between them. CDR1 is KGHSH and CDR2 is LQKENI in the germline V gene. CDR3 loop: CASSPRTGFHRELFF. CDR3 nucleotide sequence: TGTGCCAGCTCACCGCGAACAGGATTCCACCGGGAGCTGTTTTTT.

The chain is built from TRBV27 and TRBJ1-4, with TRBD1 matching over 11 bases. The CDR3 contains 18 residues. Germline lookup yields CDR1 MNHEY and CDR2 SMNVEV (reference sequence). V lost 5 bases to trimming and J lost 7 bases; unmatched junction nucleotides: 15. As DNA, the CDR3 is TGTGCCAGCAGTCGGTCCGGGACAGGGGGAGGAGGTGGTGAAAAACTGTTTTTT. It codes for CASSRSGTGGGGGEKLFF. Variable domain in full (rest from reference TRBV27 and TRBJ1-4): EAQVTQNPRYLITVTGKKLTVTCSQNMNHEYMSWYRQDPGLGLRQIYYSMNVEVTDKGDVPEGYKVSRKEKRNFPLILESPSPNQTSLYFCASSRSGTGGGGGEKLFFGSGTQLSVL.

V is TRBV4-2 and J is TRBJ1-5; possibly TRBD1 for D (6 bases). The CDR3 is 20 residues long. V was shortened by 0 bases and J by 6 bases, with 27 bases between the two germline ends. CDR1 is LGHNA, CDR2 YNFKEQ, per germline. In DNA, the CDR3 is TGTGCCAGCAGCCAAGACATTGGAACACCACGGGGGGGGCTAGGTCAGCCCCAGCATTTT. Residues: CASSQDIGTPRGGLGQPQHF.